This T cell receptor (beta chain) came from a study of T-cell memory formation after mild COVID-19. CDR3 length: 15 amino acids. Germline V gives CDR1 SGHRS, CDR2 YFSETQ. V was cut by 4 bases and J by 5 bases, with 16 bases left in between. TCRdb ran MiXCR on the 5' RACE reads and lists one entry per CDR3 protein. Here the sample spans around 410,000 distinct CDR3 sequences, 20% to 25% being singletons. This TCR came from an adult woman who had mild COVID-19 (a few samples of this study predate the infection). Cell type and time point are not known. The rearrangement uses TRBV5-1 and TRBJ1-5, with D maybe TRBD1 (6 bases). The sequenced sample was PBMCs or a T cell subset sorted from them (not recorded which). DNA for the CDR3: TGCGCCAGCAGCCCGTCGGACAGATTGTATCAGCCCCAGCATTTT. Encoded protein: CASSPSDRLYQPQHF.